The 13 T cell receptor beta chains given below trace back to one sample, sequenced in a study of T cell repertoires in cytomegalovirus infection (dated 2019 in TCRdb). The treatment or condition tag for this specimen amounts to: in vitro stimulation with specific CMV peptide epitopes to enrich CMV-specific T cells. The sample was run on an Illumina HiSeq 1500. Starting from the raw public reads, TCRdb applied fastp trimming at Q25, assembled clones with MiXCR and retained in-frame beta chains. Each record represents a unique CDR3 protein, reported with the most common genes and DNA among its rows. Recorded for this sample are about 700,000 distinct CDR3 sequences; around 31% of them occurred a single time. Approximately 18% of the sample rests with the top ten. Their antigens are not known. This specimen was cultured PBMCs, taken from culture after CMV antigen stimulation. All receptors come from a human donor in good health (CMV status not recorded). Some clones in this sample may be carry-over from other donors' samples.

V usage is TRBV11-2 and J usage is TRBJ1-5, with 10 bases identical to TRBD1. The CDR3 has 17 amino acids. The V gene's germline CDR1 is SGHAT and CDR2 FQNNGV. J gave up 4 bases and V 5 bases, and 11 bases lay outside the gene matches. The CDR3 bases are TGTGCCAGCAGCGAAATTGGACCGGGACAGGGGAATCAGCCCCAGCATTTT. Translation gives CASSEIGPGQGNQPQHF.

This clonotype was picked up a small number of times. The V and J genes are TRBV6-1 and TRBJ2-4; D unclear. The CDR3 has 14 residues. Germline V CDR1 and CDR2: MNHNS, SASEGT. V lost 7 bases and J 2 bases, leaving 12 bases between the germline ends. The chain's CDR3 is CASMWSRSKNIQYF. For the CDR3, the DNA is TGTGCCAGCATGTGGAGTAGGTCCAAAAACATTCAGTACTTC.

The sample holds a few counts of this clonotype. CDR3 nucleotide sequence: TGTGCCAGCAGAAAGACAGGACAGTCGAACACCGGGGAGCTGTTTTTT. Its protein is CASRKTGQSNTGELFF. The rearrangement joins TRBV6-1 to TRBJ2-2; possibly TRBD1 for D (6 bases). The CDR3 totals 16 residues. V was pared by 6 bases and J by 0 bases, with 14 bases between. Germline CDR1 and CDR2: MNHNS and SASEGT.

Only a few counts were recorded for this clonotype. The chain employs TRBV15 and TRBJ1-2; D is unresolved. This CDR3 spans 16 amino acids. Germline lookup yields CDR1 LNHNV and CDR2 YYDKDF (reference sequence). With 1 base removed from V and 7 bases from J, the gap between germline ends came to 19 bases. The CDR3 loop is CATSRAAGSAVGGYTF. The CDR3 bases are TGTGCCACCAGCAGAGCGGCGGGTAGCGCCGTCGGTGGCTACACCTTC.

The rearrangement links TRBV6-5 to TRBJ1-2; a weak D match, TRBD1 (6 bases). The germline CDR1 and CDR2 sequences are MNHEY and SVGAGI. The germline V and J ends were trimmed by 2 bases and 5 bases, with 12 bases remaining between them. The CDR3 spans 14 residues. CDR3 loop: CASSYQGTLYGYTF. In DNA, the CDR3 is TGTGCCAGCAGTTACCAGGGGACACTATATGGCTACACCTTC.

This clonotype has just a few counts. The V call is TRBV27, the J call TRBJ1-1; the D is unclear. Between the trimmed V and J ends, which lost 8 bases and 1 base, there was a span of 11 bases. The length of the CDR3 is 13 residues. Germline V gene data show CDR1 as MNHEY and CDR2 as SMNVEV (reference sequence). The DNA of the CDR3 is TGTGCCAGCGCAGGCACGGGGAACACTGAAGCTTTCTTT. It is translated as CASAGTGNTEAFF.

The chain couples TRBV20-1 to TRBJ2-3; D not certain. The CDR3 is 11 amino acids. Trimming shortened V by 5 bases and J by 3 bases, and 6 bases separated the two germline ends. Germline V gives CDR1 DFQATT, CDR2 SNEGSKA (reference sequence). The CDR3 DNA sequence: TGCAGTGCTCCTGGAACAGATACGCAGTATTTT. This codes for CSAPGTDTQYF.

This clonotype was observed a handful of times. CDR3 in DNA: TGTGCCAGCAGTTACCGGCGGGGGGGCAATGAGCAGTTCTTC. Its protein product is CASSYRRGGNEQFF. The chain joins TRBV6-8 to TRBJ2-1; 9 nucleotides match TRBD2. Germline loops: CDR1 MNHGY, CDR2 SAAAGT. The CDR3 is 14 residues long. V was clipped by 2 bases and J by 6 bases; unmatched bases: 2.

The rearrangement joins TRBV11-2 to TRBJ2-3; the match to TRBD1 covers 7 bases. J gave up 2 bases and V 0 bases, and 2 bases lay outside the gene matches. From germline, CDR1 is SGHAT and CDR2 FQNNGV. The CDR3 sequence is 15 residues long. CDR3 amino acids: CASSLDRGTTDTQYF. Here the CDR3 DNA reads TGTGCCAGCAGCTTAGACAGGGGGACCACAGATACGCAGTATTTT.

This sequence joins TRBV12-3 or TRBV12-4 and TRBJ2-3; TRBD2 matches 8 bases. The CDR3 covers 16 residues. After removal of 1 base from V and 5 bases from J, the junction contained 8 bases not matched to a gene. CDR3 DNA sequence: TGTGCCAGCAGTTTAGTTTTAGCGGGGACGTTAGATACGCAGTATTTT. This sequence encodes CASSLVLAGTLDTQYF.

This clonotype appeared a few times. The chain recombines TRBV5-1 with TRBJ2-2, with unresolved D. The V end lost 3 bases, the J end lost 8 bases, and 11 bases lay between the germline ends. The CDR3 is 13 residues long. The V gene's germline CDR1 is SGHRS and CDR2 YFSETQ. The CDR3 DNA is TGCGCCAGCAGCTCCGAACCCCCGGGGGAGCTGTTTTTT. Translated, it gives CASSSEPPGELFF. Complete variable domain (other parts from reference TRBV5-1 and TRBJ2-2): KAGVTQTPRYLIKTRGQQVTLSCSPISGHRSVSWYQQTPGQGLQFLFEYFSETQRNKGNFPGRFSGRQFSNSRSEMNVSTLELGDSALYLCASSSEPPGELFFGEGSRLTVL.

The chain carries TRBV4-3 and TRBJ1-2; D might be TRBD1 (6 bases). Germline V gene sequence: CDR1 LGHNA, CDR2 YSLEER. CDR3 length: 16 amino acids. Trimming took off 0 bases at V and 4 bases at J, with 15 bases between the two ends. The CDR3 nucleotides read TGCGCCAGCAGCCAAGATGGACAGTTCTACGCCTATGGCTACACCTTC. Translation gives CASSQDGQFYAYGYTF.

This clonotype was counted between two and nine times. CDR3 sequence reads: CASSARQGGEQYF. The CDR3 DNA reads as TGTGCCAGCAGCGCGCGACAGGGCGGGGAGCAGTACTTC. The chain couples TRBV7-2 to TRBJ2-7, with 7 nucleotides matching TRBD1. The CDR3 has 13 amino acids. Losses at the gene ends were 5 bases for V and 7 bases for J; bases not matched to a gene: 8. From germline, CDR1 is SGHTA and CDR2 FQGNSA. Supplemented by reference TRBV7-2 and TRBJ2-7, the full variable domain reads GAGVSQSPSNKVTEKGKDVELRCDPISGHTALYWYRQSLGQGLEFLIYFQGNSAPDKSGLPSDRFSAERTGGSVSTLTIQRTQQEDSAVYLCASSARQGGEQYFGPGTRLTVT.